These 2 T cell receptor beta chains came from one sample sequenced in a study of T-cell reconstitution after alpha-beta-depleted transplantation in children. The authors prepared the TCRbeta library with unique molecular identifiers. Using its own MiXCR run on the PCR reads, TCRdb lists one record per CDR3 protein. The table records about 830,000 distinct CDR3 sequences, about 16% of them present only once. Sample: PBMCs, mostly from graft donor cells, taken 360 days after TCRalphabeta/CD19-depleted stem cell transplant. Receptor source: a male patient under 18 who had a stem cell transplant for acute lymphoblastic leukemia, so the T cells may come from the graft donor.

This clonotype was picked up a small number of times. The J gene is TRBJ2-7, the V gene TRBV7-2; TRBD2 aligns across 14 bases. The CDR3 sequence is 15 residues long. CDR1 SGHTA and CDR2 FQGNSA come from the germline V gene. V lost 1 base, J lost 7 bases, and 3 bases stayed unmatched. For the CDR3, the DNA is TGTGCCAGCAGCTTAGTGGGACTAGCGGGAGAGGAGCAGTACTTC. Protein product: CASSLVGLAGEEQYF.

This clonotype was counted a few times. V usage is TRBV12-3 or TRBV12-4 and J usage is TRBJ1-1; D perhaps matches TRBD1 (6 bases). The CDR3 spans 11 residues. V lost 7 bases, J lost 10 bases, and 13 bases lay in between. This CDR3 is CASTSGVRAFF. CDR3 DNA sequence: TGTGCCAGCACTTCAGGGGTCCGAGCTTTCTTT.